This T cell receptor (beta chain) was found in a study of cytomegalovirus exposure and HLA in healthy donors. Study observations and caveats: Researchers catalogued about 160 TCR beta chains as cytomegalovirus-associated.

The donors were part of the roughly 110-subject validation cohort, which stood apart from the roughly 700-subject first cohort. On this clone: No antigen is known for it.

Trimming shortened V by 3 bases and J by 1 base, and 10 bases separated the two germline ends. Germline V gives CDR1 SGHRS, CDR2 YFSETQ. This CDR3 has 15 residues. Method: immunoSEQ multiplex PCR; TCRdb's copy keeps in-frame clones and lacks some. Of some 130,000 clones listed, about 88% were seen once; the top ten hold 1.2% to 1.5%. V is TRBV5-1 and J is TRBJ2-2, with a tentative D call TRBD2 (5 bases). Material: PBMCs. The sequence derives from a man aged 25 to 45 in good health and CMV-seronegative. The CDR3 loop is CASSSPRGNTGELFF. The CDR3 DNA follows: TGCGCCAGCAGCTCCCCACGGGGGAACACCGGGGAGCTGTTTTTT.